This T cell receptor beta chain was captured in a study of PD-1 blockade in classical Hodgkin lymphoma (TCRdb year 2020). About the full investigation: Nivolumab dosing was 3 mg/kg intravenously every 2 weeks, continuing until either disease progression or unacceptable toxicity. The study used TCR beta sequencing and CyTOF to define a peripheral blood immune signature of response to PD-1 blockade in classical Hodgkin lymphoma.

In the case of this clone: No antigen is known for it. No per-base quality is available; no much larger clone lies one base away.

Broader findings and caveats from the paper: Lower diversity was observed in patients in whom nivolumab was started less than 1 year after ASCT, and these patients were excluded from later analyses so that confounding by immune reconstitution would be avoided. Only a single clinical trial cohort was studied, and what caused the repertoire differences, possibly disease activity or prior therapy, remained undefined. Trial patients achieving complete response had baseline diversity similar to newly diagnosed patients, whereas partial responders and progressors had significantly lower diversity. Baseline TCR diversity was reported as lower in newly diagnosed patients than in healthy donors, and lower still in relapsed/refractory patients. CD4+ but not CD8+ TCR diversity rose significantly by C4D1 (p=0.0027 vs p=0.16), most apparent in complete responders (p=0.02).

Reading the label with the study, this specimen's time point is: cycle 4 day 1 (C4D1), after 5 to 7 weeks of nivolumab. Relapse after autologous stem cell transplantation had occurred in all trial patients, and cohorts A, B and C were distinguished by prior brentuximab vedotin exposure. A total of 50 to 70 patients with relapsed/refractory classical Hodgkin lymphoma made up the trial cohort, and each patient's best overall response was complete response, partial response or progressive disease. Trial patients were treated with single-agent nivolumab in the multi-cohort phase II CheckMate 205 trial. Best overall response was determined by an independent review committee according to the 2007 International Working Group response criteria. Trial PBMCs were obtained immediately prior to nivolumab initiation (C1D1) and on therapy at cycle 2 day 1 and cycle 4 day 1. Peripheral blood was collected in 8 mL Vacutainer Cell Preparation Tubes, from which PBMCs were isolated by centrifugation and then cryopreserved.

Genomic DNA was isolated using the Qiagen DNeasy kit from unsorted PBMCs as well as from negatively selected CD4+ and CD8+ fractions. Amplification of TCR beta CDR3 regions was done by immunoSEQ multiplex PCR with primers that anneal to V and J segments. A synthetic immune receptor repertoire was used to minimize amplification bias, and any residual bias was removed computationally once sequencing was done. As for how the authors treated the data: Custom Python scripts were used to quantify repertoire diversity as the Shannon entropy index. Unsorted, CD4+ and CD8+ repertoires were analyzed separately, except in combined analyses where CD4+ and CD8+ sequences were merged in silico. A clone counted as expanded when the clone's frequency after treatment rose at least 2-fold relative to C1D1, and clones undetected at baseline were given a pseudocount of 0.5. Singleton clones were defined as clones with 0 or 1 copy at C1D1, and non-singleton clones were defined as clones with 2 or more copies. Clones expanded in unsorted samples were annotated as CD4+, CD8+ or unknown by matching protein sequences in sorted samples from the same patient. Diversity changes from C1D1 to C4D1 were tested in paired samples using Wilcoxon tests. Drawn from immuneACCESS, this table holds only the in-frame rearrangements with V and J called that TCRdb kept. Clones are partly lost; checked studies trace under half to an unresolved V gene and leave the rest unexplained. V and J calls and clone size are those listed in that table; D and trimming were worked out from the DNA. Present in this sample are around 50,000 clones, about three quarters of which were seen just once. 12% of the sample lies in the top ten.

V lost 4 bases and J lost 3 bases; the stretch between them is 7 bases long. Measured from the cysteine to the phenylalanine, the CDR3 is 12 residues long. Only CDR3 DNA is held: 36 bases, read in frame from base 1. CDR1 and CDR2 are drawn from the germline V gene: SNHLY, FYNNEI. Recombination joined TRBV2 with TRBJ2-7, with no D gene named confidently. Sequenced material: peripheral blood mononuclear cells (PBMCs), taken before the fourth cycle of nivolumab. The TCR was taken from a human donor with classical Hodgkin lymphoma. CDR3 protein: CASSVLNYEQYF. The DNA reads as follows: TGTGCCAGCAGTGTTTTAAACTACGAGCAGTACTTC.